The present entry profiles one T cell receptor (beta chain) with its context. Its antigen is still unknown. Repertoires were sampled repeatedly during chemoradiotherapy. V was pared by 3 bases and J by 3 bases, with 5 bases between. CDR1 SNHLY and CDR2 FYNNEI come from the germline V gene. The CDR3 covers 13 residues. This entry comes from a study of chemoradiotherapy in HPV16-positive cancers. Findings of the study overall: Only a couple of HPV16-positive patients supplied the functional HPV-specificity definition. During treatment, candidate HPV-specific clones and E7-related motifs expanded in tumor.

Repertoires were generated with immunoSEQ multiplex PCR, while TCRdb's copy carries only in-frame clones and drops some. The sample has about 4,700 clones, 60% to 85% seen once. Sequencing used tumor tissue, obtained from a patient who underwent chemoradiotherapy. This chain uses TRBV2 with TRBJ2-2; a weak D match, TRBD2 (5 bases). The sequence was collected from a human donor with HPV-associated anogenital cancer. Here the CDR3 DNA reads TGTGCCAGCAGTGAGGAGGACACCGGGGAGCTGTTTTTT. Translating gives CASSEEDTGELFF. The whole variable domain, remainder taken from reference TRBV2 and TRBJ2-2, is EPEVTQTPSHQVTQMGQEVILRCVPISNHLYFYWYRQILGQKVEFLVSFYNNEISEKSEIFDDQFSVERPDGSNFTLKIRSTKLEDSAMYFCASSEEDTGELFFGEGSRLTVL.